This T cell receptor (beta chain) was retrieved from a study of long-term antiretroviral therapy in people with HIV. V gave up 4 bases and J gave up 4 bases; unmatched junction bases: 12. The CDR3 runs to 16 residues. CDR1 MGHRA and CDR2 YSYEKL come from the germline V gene. With survey level as its setting, the immunoSEQ assay was v3.0. Only in-frame clones appear in the TCRdb table, and some are missing; sequencing was by immunoSEQ multiplex PCR. The table has 20,000 to 25,000 clones, roughly 94% seen once. Sequencing was performed on unsorted PBMCs, taken almost 5 years after starting antiretroviral therapy. The receptor was derived from a woman aged 50 to 65 with HIV. The chain carries TRBV4-1 and TRBJ2-5; 7 bases are shared with TRBD1. CDR3 region: CASSPSGQSVGETQYF. CDR3 DNA: TGCGCCAGCAGCCCCTCGGGACAGAGTGTCGGAGAGACCCAGTACTTC.